The rows below give T cell receptor beta chains drawn from one sample of a study of a mutant IDH1 vaccine in newly diagnosed glioma. Assay used: immunoSEQ multiplex PCR; TCRdb lists only in-frame clones, some missing. The sample holds roughly 110,000 clones, roughly 90% seen once. The antigens for these receptors are not known. This sample comprised PBMCs, obtained from a glioma patient whose treatment included an IDH1 peptide vaccine. The receptors stem from a woman aged 50 to 65 with glioma. Both conserved end residues are part of each CDR3. Each record gives: clone size, J gene, V gene, D gene, CDR3 protein, CDR3 DNA. D genes are given only for firm matches. Expanded clones are given a class, and other clones once, few, many or no size at all.

>NA|TRBJ2-7|TRBV18|TRBD1
CASSPAGQGYEQYF
TGTGCCAGCTCACCAGCGGGACAGGGCTACGAGCAGTACTTC
>NA|TRBJ2-2|TRBV2|TRBD2
CASTLGAGTSWFF
TGTGCCAGCACCCTAGGGGCCGGGACTAGCTGGTTTTTT
>NA|TRBJ2-7|TRBV15|NA
CATQGTLAYEQYF
TGTGCCACCCAGGGCACCCTCGCCTACGAGCAGTACTTC
>NA|TRBJ1-1|TRBV19|TRBD1
CASSWTGDMNTEAFF
TGTGCCAGTAGTTGGACAGGGGACATGAACACTGAAGCTTTCTTT
>NA|TRBJ2-4|TRBV6-6|TRBD2
CASSFTSGQNIQYF
TGTGCCAGCAGTTTCACTAGCGGCCAAAACATTCAGTACTTC
>NA|TRBJ2-1|TRBV7-8|NA
CASSEKGGGYNEQFF
TGTGCCAGCAGCGAAAAAGGGGGGGGTTACAATGAGCAGTTCTTC
>NA|TRBJ1-2|TRBV30|TRBD1
CAWSVQGGALLGYTF
TGTGCCTGGAGTGTACAAGGGGGCGCTCTCCTCGGCTACACCTTC
>NA|TRBJ1-2|TRBV5-1|TRBD1
CASSLSGQSTYGYTF
TGCGCCAGCAGCTTATCGGGACAGAGTACCTATGGCTACACCTTC
>NA|TRBJ2-2|TRBV27|NA
CASSLGPWGTGELFF
TGTGCCAGCAGTTTAGGGCCGTGGGGGACCGGGGAGCTGTTTTTT
>NA|TRBJ2-1|TRBV11-1|TRBD1
CASSWDRGDYNEQFF
TGTGCCAGCAGCTGGGACAGGGGGGATTACAATGAGCAGTTCTTC
>NA|TRBJ1-6|TRBV25-1|NA
CASSEPVTLSGNSPLHF
TGTGCCAGCAGTGAACCTGTCACCCTTAGCGGCAATTCACCCCTCCACTTT
>few|TRBJ2-2|TRBV7-9|NA
CASSLGGTNTGELFF
TGTGCCAGCAGCTTAGGTGGAACGAACACCGGGGAGCTGTTTTTT
>NA|TRBJ2-3|TRBV11-2|TRBD2
CASSFSGTGDTQYF
TGTGCCAGCAGCTTTAGCGGGACGGGGGATACGCAGTATTTT
>NA|TRBJ1-5|TRBV2|NA
CASSEGGRNNQPQHF
TGTGCCAGCAGTGAAGGGGGACGGAACAATCAGCCCCAGCATTTT
>NA|TRBJ2-3|TRBV9|TRBD2
CASSPGLAGSTDTQYF
TGTGCCAGCAGCCCTGGACTAGCGGGGTCCACAGATACGCAGTATTTT
>NA|TRBJ2-3|TRBV2|TRBD2
CASTGLAGGPITDTQYF
TGTGCCAGCACGGGACTAGCGGGAGGGCCCATCACAGATACGCAGTATTTT
>NA|TRBJ2-3|TRBV2|NA
CASREYGGTTDTQYF
TGTGCCAGCAGAGAGTACGGTGGTACCACAGATACGCAGTATTTT
>NA|TRBJ1-3|TRBV14|NA
CASSQGGRSISGNTIYF
TGTGCCAGCAGTCAAGGCGGACGGTCGATCTCTGGAAACACCATATATTTT
>once|TRBJ2-6|TRBV1|NA
CTRDCDGANVLTF
TGCACCAGGGATTGTGATGGGGCCAACGTCCTGACTTTC
>NA|TRBJ2-3|TRBV9|TRBD1
CAGMSLAATREDDRAMRIYHTQYF
TGTGCCGGTATGTCATTAGCCGCAACCCGGGAAGACGACAGGGCAATGCGAATATACCATACGCAGTATTTT
>NA|TRBJ1-3|TRBV19|NA
CASSIFPGPRGNTIYF
TGTGCCAGTAGTATATTCCCCGGTCCGAGAGGAAACACCATATATTTT
>NA|TRBJ1-2|TRBV6-5|NA
CASSYWAGYGYTF
TGTGCCAGCAGTTACTGGGCAGGCTATGGCTACACCTTC
>NA|TRBJ2-6|TRBV7-9|NA
CASSLRSRVLISGANVLTF
TGTGCCAGCAGCTTAAGGTCCAGGGTCCTAATCTCTGGGGCCAACGTCCTGACTTTC
>NA|TRBJ1-1|TRBV6-5|TRBD1
CASRPQGGAYSEAFF
TGTGCCAGCAGGCCCCAGGGGGGGGCGTATAGTGAAGCTTTCTTT
>NA|TRBJ2-7|TRBV19|TRBD1
CASSPRPGTGIAAYEQYF
TGTGCCAGTAGTCCACGACCTGGGACAGGGATCGCGGCCTACGAGCAGTACTTC
>once|TRBJ2-5|TRBV2|NA
CASSVGGETQYF
TGTGCCAGCAGTGTGGGCGGGGAGACCCAGTACTTC
>NA|TRBJ1-5|TRBV5-6|TRBD1
CASSLGDRGQPQHF
TGTGCCAGCAGCTTGGGGGACAGGGGTCAGCCCCAGCATTTT
>NA|TRBJ2-1|TRBV19|NA
CASSIRGTSSNEQFF
TGTGCCAGTAGTATTAGGGGGACTTCATCCAATGAGCAGTTCTTC
>NA|TRBJ2-2|TRBV7-2|NA
CASSLAWQGLHTGELFF
TGTGCCAGCAGCTTAGCGTGGCAGGGCCTCCACACCGGGGAGCTGTTTTTT
>NA|TRBJ1-5|TRBV27|NA
CASSMRAGANQPQHF
TGTGCCAGCAGTATGCGGGCAGGGGCCAATCAGCCCCAGCATTTT
>NA|TRBJ2-7|TRBV7-9|TRBD1
CASSSDRGRRYEQYF
TGTGCCAGCAGCTCAGACAGGGGGCGCCGCTACGAGCAGTACTTC